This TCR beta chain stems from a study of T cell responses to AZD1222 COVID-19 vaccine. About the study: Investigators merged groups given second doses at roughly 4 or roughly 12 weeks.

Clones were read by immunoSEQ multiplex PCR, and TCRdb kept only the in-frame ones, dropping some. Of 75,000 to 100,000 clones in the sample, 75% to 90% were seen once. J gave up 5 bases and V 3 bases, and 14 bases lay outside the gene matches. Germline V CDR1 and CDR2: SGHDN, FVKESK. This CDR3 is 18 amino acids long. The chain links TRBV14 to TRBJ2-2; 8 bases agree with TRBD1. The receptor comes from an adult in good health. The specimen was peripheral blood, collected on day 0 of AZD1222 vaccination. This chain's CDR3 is CASSHQGAGVAWTGELFF. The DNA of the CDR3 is TGTGCCAGCAGCCACCAGGGGGCTGGGGTAGCTTGGACCGGGGAGCTGTTTTTT.